These T cell receptor beta chains were read from a single sample in a study of blood T cell repertoires in COVID-19. Repertoires were generated with immunoSEQ multiplex PCR, while TCRdb's copy carries only in-frame clones and drops some. Among 85,000 to 95,000 clones listed, 89% were seen once. The sequenced sample consisted of peripheral blood. These receptors all come from a man in his 60s with COVID-19, enrolled during active disease. The CDR3 runs from the conserved cysteine through the conserved F or W. A D gene is named only where the DNA matches it firmly. Clone size, where shown, is once, few, many, or a class for clones that have expanded.

j_call,d_call,clone_size,v_call,cdr3_nt,cdr3_aa
TRBJ1-5,TRBD1,once,TRBV2,TGTGCCAGCAGTGAGGGGACAGGGCAGCCCCAGCATTTT,CASSEGTGQPQHF
TRBJ2-1,TRBD1,NA,TRBV6-6,TGTGCCAGCAGTACAAGACAGGGGGACAACAATGAGCAGTTCTTC,CASSTRQGDNNEQFF
TRBJ2-2,TRBD2,NA,TRBV4-2,TGTGCCAGCAGCTCCCGGGAGATTCTAGCGGGAGCCGGGGAGCTGTTTTTT,CASSSREILAGAGELFF
TRBJ2-1,NA,NA,TRBV9,TGTGCCAGCAGCGCGAGCGGAGGGGATTACAATGAGCAGTTCTTC,CASSASGGDYNEQFF
TRBJ2-5,NA,NA,TRBV7-9,TGTGCCAGCAGCCCCCGAGGCCAAGAGACCCAGTACTTC,CASSPRGQETQYF
TRBJ2-3,TRBD2,once,TRBV19,TGTGCCAGTAGTATCCGTGGACTAGCGGGAGGAACTGATACGCAGTATTTT,CASSIRGLAGGTDTQYF
TRBJ2-7,TRBD1,many,TRBV7-6,TGTGCCAGCAGCTTAACCGGGACAGGGCTAGGGCAGTACTTC,CASSLTGTGLGQYF
TRBJ2-7,TRBD2,NA,TRBV27,TGTGCCAGCAGTTTGGTAGCGGGGAACTCCTACGAGCAGTACTTC,CASSLVAGNSYEQYF
TRBJ2-2,NA,NA,TRBV23-1,TGCGCCAGCAGTCACCGGGAGCTCGTCGGGGAGCTGTTTTTT,CASSHRELVGELFF
TRBJ1-5,NA,once,TRBV19,TGTGCCAGTAGCCCGACAGTGAATCAGCCCCAGCATTTT,CASSPTVNQPQHF
TRBJ1-4,TRBD1,once,TRBV5-1,TGCGCCAGCAGCTTGAGGACAGGGGAAAAACTGTTTTTT,CASSLRTGEKLFF
TRBJ1-1,NA,NA,TRBV21-1,TGTGCCAGCAGGACAGGGGGTCTAACTGAAGCTTTCTTT,CASRTGGLTEAFF
TRBJ2-7,TRBD2,NA,TRBV15,TGTGCCACCAGCAGAGATCTAGCGGGAGTGCGAGAGCAGTACTTC,CATSRDLAGVREQYF
TRBJ2-5,TRBD1,medium-sized,TRBV6-5,TGTGCCAGCAGCTCCACAGGGGCGTCAAAGACCCAGTACTTC,CASSSTGASKTQYF
TRBJ2-1,NA,NA,TRBV6-2/TRBV6-3,TGTGCCAGCAGTTACTTTAGGCACCTAGGTAGTTACAATGAGCAGTTCTTC,CASSYFRHLGSYNEQFF
TRBJ2-1,TRBD1,NA,TRBV7-3,TGTGCCAGCAGCTTAAAGGGACAGGGGTACTACAATGAGCAGTTCTTC,CASSLKGQGYYNEQFF
TRBJ1-1,NA,NA,TRBV27,TGTGCCAGCAGTTTGGCCCAGAACACTGAAGCTTTCTTT,CASSLAQNTEAFF
TRBJ1-1,NA,NA,TRBV7-6,TGTGCCAGCAGTTCAGGGCAGGCCACTGAAGCTTTCTTT,CASSSGQATEAFF
TRBJ2-5,TRBD1,NA,TRBV5-1,TGCGCCAGCAACGACAGGGCCGAAGAGACCCAGTACTTC,CASNDRAEETQYF
TRBJ2-7,NA,few,TRBV2,TGTGCCAGCAGTGAAGTGAGCTACGAGCAGTACTTC,CASSEVSYEQYF
TRBJ2-7,TRBD1,NA,TRBV30,TGTGCCTTTCAGCGGGACAGGGGGCAGGAGCAGTACTTC,CAFQRDRGQEQYF
TRBJ2-7,NA,NA,TRBV16,TGTGCCAGCAGCCAAGGGCTAGGGGCCAGATTCTACGAGCAGTACTTC,CASSQGLGARFYEQYF
TRBJ2-6,NA,NA,TRBV6-5,TGTGCCAGCAGCCCACAGGCCTCTGGGGCCAACGTCCTGACTTTC,CASSPQASGANVLTF
TRBJ1-1,TRBD1,NA,TRBV4-1,TGCGCCAGCAGCCAGGAGCTCCAGGGGGCGCGGGGGACTGAAGCTTTCTTT,CASSQELQGARGTEAFF
TRBJ1-2,NA,NA,TRBV5-5,TGTGCCAGCAGCCCCGTCCGAGGTCCAGAGAACTATGGCTACACCTTC,CASSPVRGPENYGYTF
TRBJ1-2,NA,NA,TRBV19,TGTGCCACCTCGTGGGGACTCTCGGATGGCTACACCTTC,CATSWGLSDGYTF
TRBJ2-3,TRBD2,NA,TRBV19,TGTGCCAGTAGTAGGCGGGAGGGCCTAGGAGATACGCAGTATTTT,CASSRREGLGDTQYF
TRBJ2-1,TRBD1,NA,TRBV13,TGTGCCAGCAGCTTTGAGGGGGCTGAATACAATGAGCAGTTCTTC,CASSFEGAEYNEQFF
TRBJ2-2,NA,once,TRBV25-1,TGTGCCAGCAGTGTACTAGCTGCCACCGGGGAGCTGTTTTTT,CASSVLAATGELFF
TRBJ1-4,TRBD1,NA,TRBV30,TGTGCCTGGAGTGGATGGGACAGAGTTAATGAAAAACTGTTTTTT,CAWSGWDRVNEKLFF
TRBJ1-6,NA,NA,TRBV27,TGTGCCAGCAGTTTATCGGTTGGGGACATCTATAATTCACCCCTCCACTTT,CASSLSVGDIYNSPLHF
TRBJ1-2,NA,NA,TRBV9,TGTGCCAGCAACCAAGGGGGAGCGGGCTACACCTTC,CASNQGGAGYTF
TRBJ1-5,NA,NA,TRBV6-2/TRBV6-3,TGTGCCAGCAGTTACTCGGGGGCCCTTAGCAATCAGCCCCAGCATTTT,CASSYSGALSNQPQHF
TRBJ1-5,NA,NA,TRBV2,TGTGCCAGCAGTGAGACAGACAATCAGCCCCAGCATTTT,CASSETDNQPQHF
TRBJ1-6,NA,NA,TRBV15,TGTGCCACCAGCAGAGATAGGGGTTCACCCCTCCACTTT,CATSRDRGSPLHF
TRBJ2-1,TRBD2,NA,TRBV11-3,TGTGCCAGCAGCTGGGATAGCGGGAGGGACAATGAGCAGTTCTTC,CASSWDSGRDNEQFF
TRBJ1-2,TRBD1,NA,TRBV5-6,TGTGCCAGTCTCCGACAGGGGAGGGACTATGGCTACACCTTC,CASLRQGRDYGYTF
TRBJ2-7,NA,NA,TRBV29-1,TGCAGCGTTGAAAGGGGATCCAGCGAGCAGTACTTC,CSVERGSSEQYF
TRBJ2-2,NA,NA,TRBV18,TGTGCCAGCTCACCACTGATCGGTGGAGGTGGCGGGGAGCTGTTTTTT,CASSPLIGGGGGELFF
TRBJ2-3,TRBD1,NA,TRBV5-1,TGCGCCAGCAGCTTGGGGTACAGGGGTAGCACAGATACGCAGTATTTT,CASSLGYRGSTDTQYF
TRBJ1-1,TRBD1,once,TRBV27,TGTGCCAGCAGCAGGGACAGGGGGAACACTGAAGCTTTCTTT,CASSRDRGNTEAFF
TRBJ2-1,TRBD2,NA,TRBV2,TGTGCCAGCAGTGTCAAGGGCGGGAGGGTTAATGAGCAGTTCTTC,CASSVKGGRVNEQFF
TRBJ1-1,TRBD1,NA,TRBV5-1,TGCGCCAGCAGCCCGGGACAGCCGAACACTGAAGCTTTCTTT,CASSPGQPNTEAFF
TRBJ2-7,TRBD1,NA,TRBV27,TGTGCCAGCAGCCTACAGACAGGGGGCGAGACATACGAGCAGTACTTC,CASSLQTGGETYEQYF
TRBJ1-4,NA,NA,TRBV7-2,TGTGCCAGCAGCTCGGACAATGGTAATGAAAAACTGTTTTTT,CASSSDNGNEKLFF
TRBJ1-6,NA,NA,TRBV4-1,TGCGCCAGCAGCCTCAGGCGGGGCCTTTATTCACCCCTCCACTTT,CASSLRRGLYSPLHF